This T cell receptor (beta chain) was documented in a study of blood T cell repertoires in COVID-19. Across the study: Sources were T cells, B-cell-depleted T cells, or PBMCs; the material itself was cDNA or gDNA.

The length of the CDR3 is 17 residues. After removal of 4 bases from V and 4 bases from J, the junction contained 10 bases not matched to a gene. Germline values: CDR1 SGHTS, CDR2 YDEGEE. Sequenced by immunoSEQ multiplex PCR; TCRdb stores in-frame clones only, minus some. The sample holds fewer than 250,000 clones, approximately 88% seen once. Symptom resolution, clearance, or two negative PCRs marked donors in Cohort 3 as recovered. The clonotype originates from a woman in her 30s who had recovered from COVID-19. The sequenced sample consisted of PBMCs or T cells enriched from blood (not recorded which). This chain connects TRBV5-8 to TRBJ2-2, with 10 bases fitting TRBD2. The CDR3 nucleotides are TGTGCCAGCAGCCGACGAGCGGGAGGGCGTGGCACCGGGGAGCTGTTTTTT. Translated: CASSRRAGGRGTGELFF.